The 22 T cell receptor beta chains below come from one sample, sequenced in a study of response to subunit inactivated influenza vaccine. TCRdb re-derived calls from the RT-PCR reads in MiXCR, one entry per CDR3 protein. This table has 430,000 or so distinct CDR3 sequences, over 9.5% appearing once. Sequenced here: PBMCs from blood, sampled roughly 48 days after vaccination. These receptors came from a man over 45 who received an inactivated influenza vaccine.

In its sample, this clonotype was seen a few times. This rearrangement joins TRBV12-3 or TRBV12-4 to TRBJ2-2; tentatively, D is TRBD2 (6 bases). Deletions cut 6 bases from V and 0 bases from J, with 11 bases between. The CDR3 covers 15 residues. Here the CDR3 reads CASRAGGTNTGELFF. CDR3 in DNA: TGTGCCAGCAGAGCCGGAGGGACGAACACCGGGGAGCTGTTTTTT.

This clonotype was seen repeatedly, ten times or more. The rearrangement joins TRBV12-3 or TRBV12-4 to TRBJ2-1; 8 bases align to TRBD2. V gave up 5 bases and J gave up 5 bases; unmatched junction bases: 8. The CDR3 is 15 residues long. CDR3 DNA: TGTGCCAGCAGTAAGAGCCGGGGGGGGGACAATGAGCAGTTCTTC. Protein: CASSKSRGGDNEQFF.

This clonotype showed up many times. This chain uses TRBV20-1 with TRBJ2-3; 11 nucleotides line up with TRBD2. Germline assignment: CDR1 DFQATT and CDR2 SNEGSKA (reference sequence). The CDR3 loop spans 16 amino acids. J lost 5 bases, V lost 3 bases, and 10 bases had no gene match. The DNA for the CDR3 is TGCAGTGCTAGGGAATTAGCGGGAGGGGGGGGAGATACGCAGTATTTT. Protein sequence: CSARELAGGGGDTQYF.

This clonotype has a single count. The CDR3 region is CASSGFWTAPNEKLFF. The CDR3, as DNA: TGTGCCAGCAGTGGTTTTTGGACGGCCCCTAATGAAAAACTGTTTTTT. The rearrangement uses TRBV28 and TRBJ1-4; no clear D. Germline values: CDR1 MDHEN, CDR2 SYDVKM. V shed 5 bases and J shed 3 bases, with 16 bases lying between them. The CDR3 covers 16 residues.

This clonotype was detected ten times or more. The chain carries TRBV24-1 and TRBJ2-1; D may be TRBD1 or TRBD2 (5 bases each). Germline CDR1 reads KGHDR; CDR2 reads SFDVKD. The CDR3 runs to 16 residues. Trimming left V 5 bases short and J 0 bases short, with 13 bases between. For the CDR3, the DNA is TGTGCCACCAGTGCCGGGGCTCGAAGCTCCTACAATGAGCAGTTCTTC. Encoded protein: CATSAGARSSYNEQFF.

The table lists this clonotype with many counts. The chain uses TRBV12-3 or TRBV12-4 and TRBJ2-7; the D is unclear. CDR3 length: 12 amino acids. Trimming took off 3 bases at V and 6 bases at J, with 9 bases between the two ends. This CDR3 is CASSFGPGEQYF. The DNA of the CDR3 is TGTGCCAGCAGTTTTGGACCTGGCGAGCAGTACTTC.

There are many counts of this clonotype. The gene calls are TRBV7-9 and TRBJ2-2; tentatively, D is TRBD1 (6 bases). This CDR3 comprises 14 residues. Trimming cost V 3 bases and J 5 bases, with 10 bases left between them. The germline V gene has CDR1 SEHNR and CDR2 FQNEAQ (reference sequence). CDR3 protein: CASSFVRGTGELFF. The CDR3 DNA follows: TGTGCCAGCAGCTTCGTTAGGGGGACCGGGGAGCTGTTTTTT.

Concerning this clonotype: This may be a read error, as it is one base from a much larger clone. The genes are TRBV10-3 and TRBJ2-1; 7 bases are shared with TRBD1. The V gene end was trimmed by 6 bases and the J gene end by 5 bases; junction bases not matched to a gene: 7. Germline CDR1 ENHRY, CDR2 SYGVKD. CDR3 length: 14 amino acids. The CDR3 here is CAIRGTVPDNEQFF. As DNA, the CDR3 is TGTGCCATCAGGGGGACAGTGCCAGACAATGAGCAGTTCTTC.

This clonotype was seen ten or more times. The V and J genes are TRBV4-3 and TRBJ2-7; D remains ambiguous. The CDR3 is 14 residues long. V was trimmed by 0 bases and J by 2 bases, leaving 8 bases between them. CDR1 and CDR2 from the germline V gene are LGHNA and YSLEER. The CDR3 region is CASSQDLAAYEQYF. The CDR3, as DNA: TGCGCCAGCAGCCAAGATTTGGCAGCCTACGAGCAGTACTTC.

This clonotype has a handful of counts. The chain links TRBV6-1 to TRBJ2-7, with 12 positions matching TRBD2. Germline V gene data show CDR1 as MNHNS and CDR2 as SASEGT. The CDR3 length is 16 residues. Trimming at V came to 7 bases and at J to 4 bases, leaving 11 bases not matched to a gene. The CDR3 region is CASTYQTSGRAYEQYF. The CDR3 DNA reads as TGTGCCAGCACCTACCAGACTAGCGGGAGAGCTTACGAGCAGTACTTC.

This clonotype was found a few times. The chain has TRBV5-5 and TRBJ2-7, with 10 positions matching TRBD1. Germline V gives CDR1 SGHKS, CDR2 YYEKEE (reference sequence). The CDR3 contains 13 residues. With V trimmed by 5 bases and J by 6 bases, 5 bases remained unmatched. In DNA, the CDR3 is TGTGCCAGCAGGCTCCGGGACAGGGGCGAGCAGTACTTC. This gives the protein CASRLRDRGEQYF.

This clonotype was seen a handful of times. The chain employs TRBV11-2 and TRBJ2-5, with D uncertain. In germline, CDR1 is SGHAT, CDR2 FQNNGV. The CDR3 covers 15 residues. Trimming removed 0 bases at V and 5 bases at J, with 13 bases between. In DNA form, the CDR3 reads TGTGCCAGCAGCTTAGATTGGTCGGCGTGGGAGACCCAGTACTTC. This gives the protein CASSLDWSAWETQYF.

This clonotype was seen only a few times. The rearrangement links TRBV6-2 or TRBV6-3 to TRBJ2-1; tentative D call: TRBD2 (5 bases). V was cut by 6 bases and J by 7 bases, with 22 bases left in between. The length of the CDR3 is 16 residues. Looked up from germline, CDR1 is MNHEY and CDR2 is SVGEGT. CDR3 in DNA: TGTGCCAGCAGGCAACGCGACTTTCGGCCGGGGAATGAGCAGTTCTTC. It encodes CASRQRDFRPGNEQFF.

The chain uses TRBV12-3 or TRBV12-4 and TRBJ2-1; D remains ambiguous. CDR3 length equals 11 residues. Trimming cost V 5 bases and J 15 bases, with 14 bases left between them. This chain's CDR3 is CASSQTALRFF. The CDR3, as DNA: TGTGCCAGCAGTCAGACCGCGCTTCGGTTCTTC.

Note on this clonotype: Given a much more abundant clone one base away, this may be a read error. The chain is built from TRBV2 and TRBJ2-1; possibly TRBD2 for D (5 bases). Germline V CDR1 and CDR2: SNHLY, FYNNEI. The CDR3 spans 14 residues. The germline V and J ends were trimmed by 11 bases and 0 bases, with 14 bases remaining between them. The CDR3 region is CARSLGSSYNEQFF. CDR3 bases: TGTGCCCGATCCCTGGGGAGCTCCTACAATGAGCAGTTCTTC. The variable domain in full, with the rest retrieved from reference TRBV2 and TRBJ2-1, is EPEVTQTPSHQVTQMGQEVILRCVPISNHLYFYWYRQILGQKVEFLVSFYNNEISEKSEIFDDQFSVERPDGSNFTLKIRSTKLEDSAMYFCARSLGSSYNEQFFGPGTRLTVL.

As regards this clonotype: Given a much more abundant clone one base away, this may be a read error. The chain combines TRBV20-1 with TRBJ2-5; 8 bases line up with TRBD1. Germline CDR1 DFQATT, CDR2 SNEGSKA (reference sequence). This CDR3 comprises 13 residues. The CDR3 sequence: CSSRTQGVETQYF. The CDR3 nucleotides are TGCAGTTCTAGAACACAGGGGGTGGAGACCCAGTACTTC.

The chain employs TRBV4-2 and TRBJ2-6; no clear D gene. The CDR3 sequence is 16 residues long. V was clipped by 0 bases and J by 4 bases, with 10 bases between them. Germline V gene data show CDR1 as LGHNA and CDR2 as YNFKEQ. This CDR3 reads CASSQDQWVGANVLTF. In DNA, the CDR3 is TGTGCCAGCAGCCAAGATCAATGGGTGGGGGCCAACGTCCTGACTTTC.

V is TRBV2 and J is TRBJ2-3, with 9 bases that match TRBD1. The CDR3 is 16 residues long. CDR1 is SNHLY, CDR2 FYNNEI, per germline. After removal of 2 bases from V and 2 bases from J, the junction contained 5 bases not matched to a gene. CDR3 DNA: TGTGCCAGCAGTGAAACAGGGGGCCCCTCCACAGATACGCAGTATTTT. It specifies CASSETGGPSTDTQYF.

This clonotype was seen more than once but under ten times. The rearrangement joins TRBV6-5 to TRBJ2-1; D is perhaps TRBD1 or TRBD2 (5 bases each). The V end was cut by 4 bases, the J end by 14 bases, with 15 bases between. The CDR3 runs 12 residues. Per germline, CDR1 MNHEY and CDR2 SVGAGI. CDR3 protein: CASSSLGRVEFF. The DNA of the CDR3 is TGTGCCAGCAGTTCCCTGGGACGCGTGGAGTTCTTC.

V and J are TRBV27 and TRBJ2-2; perhaps TRBD2 as D (5 bases). V was trimmed by 5 bases and J by 7 bases, leaving 11 bases between them. CDR1 is MNHEY, CDR2 SMNVEV, per germline (reference sequence). The CDR3 contains 13 residues. The CDR3 sequence: CASSNEGFGELFF. The CDR3 bases are TGTGCCAGCAGTAATGAGGGTTTCGGGGAGCTGTTTTTT.

This clonotype has a count of ten or more. This sequence joins TRBV6-1 and TRBJ1-6, with D maybe TRBD1 (5 bases). This CDR3 is 14 amino acids long. Deletions cut 7 bases from V and 10 bases from J, with 17 bases between. Germline V gene sequence: CDR1 MNHNS, CDR2 SASEGT. The DNA for the CDR3 is TGTGCCAGCACGGCAGGGATTTCAAACTCACCCCTCCACTTT. This translates into CASTAGISNSPLHF.

The rearrangement uses TRBV7-9 and TRBJ1-1; tentatively, D is TRBD1 (6 bases). With 4 bases removed from V and 8 bases from J, the gap between germline ends came to 20 bases. The CDR3 spans 15 residues. From germline, CDR1 is SEHNR and CDR2 FQNEAQ (reference sequence). For the CDR3, the DNA is TGTGCCAGCAGCTCAGGGACATCCCCCCCCAAAGAAGCTTTCTTT. As protein: CASSSGTSPPKEAFF.